One and the same sample provided the 24 T cell receptor beta chains below, sequenced in a study of beta chain features in type 1 diabetes. Sequenced material consisted of expressed TCRB transcripts (all of the isolated RNA was reverse transcribed). The repertoire was sequenced with immunoSEQ multiplex PCR; TCRdb's copy has only in-frame clones and lacks some. Here the sample spans around 430,000 clones, 25% to 35% being singletons. The sequenced material came from naive CD4+ T cells from blood. The receptors were gathered from a young man in good health.

This clone was picked up one time. The V call is TRBV18, the J call TRBJ2-5; 7 bases are a match to TRBD1. The CDR3 is 14 amino acids. V shed 0 bases, J shed 5 bases, and the junction held 3 bases outside the gene matches. Germline V gene lookup returns CDR1 KGHSH and CDR2 LQKENI. The CDR3 sequence: CASSPPTGSETQYF. The CDR3 coding sequence is TGTGCCAGCTCACCACCGACAGGGAGCGAGACCCAGTACTTC.

The gene calls are TRBV4-3 and TRBJ2-7; the match to TRBD1 covers 9 bases. V lost 8 bases, J lost 7 bases, and 12 bases stayed unmatched. Germline CDR1 is LGHNA and CDR2 is YSLEER. The CDR3 has 14 amino acids. The CDR3 loop is CASSRGQGDEEQYF. Written as DNA, the CDR3 is TGCGCCAGCTCCCGGGGACAGGGCGACGAGGAGCAGTACTTC.

This clone showed up just a few times. CDR3 DNA: TGTGCCAGCAGCGTCTTAGCGGGAGGGCCGGTCAATGAGCAGTTCTTC. This sequence encodes CASSVLAGGPVNEQFF. This sequence joins TRBV9 and TRBJ2-1; 11 bases map to TRBD2. V trimming: 2 bases; J trimming: 6 bases; junction bases outside the gene matches: 7. CDR3 length: 16 residues. The germline CDR1 and CDR2 sequences are SGDLS and YYNGEE.

This clone has more than one count but fewer than ten. The chain joins TRBV29-1 to TRBJ2-7; D ambiguous. The CDR3 runs to 13 residues. CDR1 SQVTM and CDR2 ANQGSEA come from the germline V gene. Trimming took 4 bases from V and 1 from J, leaving 11 bases between them. CDR3 in amino acids: CSVVPSLSYEQYF. Here the CDR3 DNA reads TGCAGCGTTGTACCAAGCCTATCCTACGAGCAGTACTTC.

Only a few counts were recorded for this clone. This chain joins TRBV25-1 and TRBJ2-3; 9 nucleotides agree with TRBD1. The CDR3 is made up of 14 amino acids. From germline, CDR1 is MGHDK and CDR2 SYGVNS. V shed 6 bases, J shed 3 bases, and the junction held 4 bases outside the gene matches. Here the CDR3 DNA reads TGTGCCAGCAGCCGAGGACAGGGGACAGATACGCAGTATTTT. Protein sequence: CASSRGQGTDTQYF.

This clone has more than one count but fewer than ten. The V call is TRBV15, the J call TRBJ2-5; TRBD1 is a possible D gene (6 bases). Germline V gene lookup returns CDR1 LNHNV and CDR2 YYDKDF (reference sequence). This CDR3 comprises 13 residues. The V gene lost 0 bases and the J gene lost 9 bases, with 11 bases spanning the gap. The CDR3 nucleotides read TGTGCCACCAGCAGAGATTTCGAGGGGGCCCAGTACTTC. Its translation: CATSRDFEGAQYF.

This clone occurred a few times. The chain uses TRBV18 and TRBJ2-5; D might be TRBD2 (7 bases). This CDR3 comprises 15 residues. The germline gives CDR1 KGHSH, CDR2 LQKENI. V lost 2 bases to trimming and J lost 5 bases, with 15 bases between them. CDR3 nucleotides: TGTGCCAGCTCACCAGAAACACAGGGAGGGGAGACCCAGTACTTC. Translated: CASSPETQGGETQYF.

This clone was seen more than once but under ten times. The rearrangement links TRBV4-2 to TRBJ2-1, with a tentative D call TRBD2 (6 bases). The V and J ends lost 0 bases and 6 bases respectively, with 12 bases between them. The CDR3 covers 15 residues. CDR1 is LGHNA and CDR2 is YNFKEQ in the germline V gene. CDR3 DNA sequence: TGTGCCAGCAGCCAAGATAAAGCGGAGGGCAATGAGCAGTTCTTC. Translated: CASSQDKAEGNEQFF.

In this sample, this clone turned up a few times. The V gene is TRBV7-9, the J gene TRBJ1-4; D gene unclear. The CDR3 has 14 residues. V was pared by 2 bases and J by 4 bases, with 8 bases between. The germline gives CDR1 SEHNR, CDR2 FQNEAQ (reference sequence). The CDR3 loop reads CASSLSDGNEKLFF. CDR3 coding DNA: TGTGCCAGCAGCTTATCCGATGGTAATGAAAAACTGTTTTTT.

This chain uses TRBV30 with TRBJ2-7, with 9 bases aligning to TRBD1. Losses at the gene ends were 2 bases for V and 5 bases for J; bases not matched to a gene: 7. The CDR3 sequence is 14 residues long. Per the germline V gene, CDR1 is GTSNPN and CDR2 is SVGIG (reference sequence). The CDR3 protein is CAWSPGQGWDEQYF. CDR3 in DNA: TGTGCCTGGAGTCCGGGACAGGGTTGGGACGAGCAGTACTTC.

The chain couples TRBV29-1 to TRBJ1-4; no clear D gene. The CDR3 contains 16 residues. Germline CDR1 reads SQVTM; CDR2 reads ANQGSEA. V lost 0 bases and J 2 bases, leaving 13 bases between the germline ends. In nucleotides, the CDR3 is TGCAGCGTTGAAGAATGGACCGATATGACTAATGAAAAACTGTTTTTT. Its protein is CSVEEWTDMTNEKLFF.

The chain links TRBV4-2 to TRBJ2-4, with 7 bases that match TRBD1. The CDR3 is 13 amino acids. The V gene end was trimmed by 4 bases and the J gene end by 5 bases; junction bases not matched to a gene: 2. Germline CDR1 reads LGHNA; CDR2 reads YNFKEQ. Here the CDR3 reads CASSRQGENIQYF. CDR3 DNA: TGTGCCAGCAGCCGACAGGGCGAAAACATTCAGTACTTC.

About this clone itself: At the DNA level, this CDR3 is encoded by other sequences in the same sample as well. The chain couples TRBV7-6 to TRBJ2-5; no reliable D call. Between the trimmed V and J ends, which lost 4 bases and 2 bases, there was a span of 2 bases. This CDR3 contains 11 residues. Germline V gene data show CDR1 as SGHVS and CDR2 as FNYEAQ. CDR3: CASSSQETQYF. The CDR3 DNA follows: TGTGCCAGCAGCTCGCAAGAGACCCAGTACTTC.

The chain is built from TRBV4-3 and TRBJ2-3, with D perhaps TRBD2 (5 bases). CDR3 length: 16 amino acids. V lost 5 bases, J lost 3 bases, and 18 bases lay in between. Germline V lookup: CDR1 LGHNA, CDR2 YSLEER. CDR3: CASSARDASLTDTQYF. In nucleotides, the CDR3 is TGCGCCAGCAGCGCTCGGGATGCGAGTTTAACAGATACGCAGTATTTT.

The J gene is TRBJ1-5, the V gene TRBV30, with D tentatively TRBD1 (5 bases). The CDR3 contains 14 residues. Between the trimmed V and J ends, which lost 1 base and 1 base, there was a span of 8 bases. The germline CDR1 and CDR2 sequences are GTSNPN and SVGIG (reference sequence). CDR3 residues: CAWSGRQSNQPQHF. CDR3 DNA sequence: TGTGCCTGGAGTGGTCGACAGAGCAATCAGCCCCAGCATTTT.

This clone was seen a handful of times. This chain links TRBV19 with TRBJ2-1, with 10 bases fitting TRBD1. CDR3 length: 14 residues. J lost 7 bases, V lost 10 bases, and 10 bases had no gene match. CDR1 is LNHDA and CDR2 is SQIVND in the germline V gene (reference sequence). The CDR3 nucleotides are TGTGCCACTGGCCGGGACAGGGGAGGGAATGAGCAGTTCTTC. As protein: CATGRDRGGNEQFF. Complete variable domain (other parts from reference TRBV19 and TRBJ2-1): DGGITQSPKYLFRKEGQNVTLSCEQNLNHDAMYWYRQDPGQGLRLIYYSQIVNDFQKGDIAEGYSVSREKKESFPLTVTSAQKNPTAFYLCATGRDRGGNEQFFGPGTRLTVL.

The J gene is TRBJ1-1, the V gene TRBV30, with a possible D match to TRBD1 (5 bases). The CDR3 length is 12 residues. Trimming took off 3 bases at V and 7 bases at J, with 12 bases between the two ends. The germline gives CDR1 GTSNPN, CDR2 SVGIG (reference sequence). CDR3 nucleotides: TGTGCCTGGAGGGGAGGGGCGTTTGAAGCTTTCTTT. The encoded protein is CAWRGGAFEAFF.

This clone has a handful of counts. This sample also contains other DNA sequences that code for the same CDR3. J is TRBJ2-1 and V is TRBV27; no clear D gene. V shed 6 bases and J shed 4 bases, with 4 bases lying between them. The CDR3 runs 11 residues. In germline, CDR1 is MNHEY, CDR2 SMNVEV (reference sequence). The CDR3 sequence is CASSFYNEQFF. As DNA, the CDR3 is TGTGCCAGCAGCTTTTACAATGAGCAGTTCTTC.

There are a few counts of this clone. The V and J genes are TRBV5-1 and TRBJ2-7; 13 bases are shared with TRBD2. This CDR3 region has 17 residues. Germline V lookup: CDR1 SGHRS, CDR2 YFSETQ. The junction had 7 bases not matched to a gene; V was cut back by 2 bases and J by 2 bases. The CDR3 bases are TGCGCCAGCAGCTTACTAGCGGGAGGGCCACGGGCCTACGAGCAGTACTTC. It yields the protein CASSLLAGGPRAYEQYF.

The chain uses TRBV27 and TRBJ2-1; D is perhaps TRBD2 (5 bases). Germline V gene data show CDR1 as MNHEY and CDR2 as SMNVEV (reference sequence). Trimming pared 5 bases from V and 2 bases from J, leaving 16 bases between. CDR3 length: 16 amino acids. This chain's CDR3 is CASSREAAIPYNEQFF. The CDR3 region has the DNA TGTGCCAGCAGTAGAGAAGCGGCCATACCCTACAATGAGCAGTTCTTC.

This chain links TRBV5-4 with TRBJ2-3, with D hard to call. Trimming cost V 3 bases and J 4 bases, with 6 bases left between them. Germline V gene sequence: CDR1 SGHNT, CDR2 YYREEE (reference sequence). The CDR3 is made up of 12 amino acids. This CDR3 is CASSSKPDTQYF. DNA for the CDR3: TGTGCCAGCAGCTCCAAACCAGATACGCAGTATTTT.

V and J are TRBV30 and TRBJ1-2, with a possible D match to TRBD1 (5 bases). This CDR3 has 14 residues. The V end was cut by 2 bases, the J end by 3 bases, with 13 bases between. CDR1 and CDR2 from the germline V gene are GTSNPN and SVGIG (reference sequence). Written as DNA, the CDR3 is TGTGCCTGGAGTCCCCGGGGCAGGGACTATGGCTACACCTTC. Protein sequence: CAWSPRGRDYGYTF.

This clone was observed a handful of times. The chain has TRBV7-9 and TRBJ2-3; 8 bases map to TRBD2. The CDR3 length is 15 residues. CDR1 is SEHNR, CDR2 FQNEAQ, per germline (reference sequence). V lost 5 bases, J lost 2 bases, and 6 bases stayed unmatched. In DNA form, the CDR3 reads TGTGCCAGCAGCGACGGACTAGCAGTCACAGATACGCAGTATTTT. Translated: CASSDGLAVTDTQYF.

This clone showed up just a few times. This rearrangement joins TRBV30 to TRBJ2-7, with a weak D call TRBD2 (5 bases). This CDR3 comprises 11 residues. Germline V gene lookup returns CDR1 GTSNPN and CDR2 SVGIG (reference sequence). V was clipped by 3 bases and J by 5 bases, with 8 bases between them. The CDR3 nucleotides are TGTGCCTGGAGATCGGGGAACGAGCAGTACTTC. It specifies CAWRSGNEQYF.